These 14 T cell receptor beta chains came from one sample sequenced in a study of immune evolution from preneoplasia to lung adenocarcinoma. Here immunoSEQ multiplex PCR was the method, and the copy in TCRdb shows in-frame clones only, minus some. The sample records thousands of clones, around 80% being singletons. Specimen: FFPE invasive lung adenocarcinoma tissue. Source of these receptors: a person between 60 and 69 years old with lung adenocarcinoma.

This clone has a handful of counts. The chain joins TRBV6-6 to TRBJ2-7; maybe TRBD1 (6 bases). CDR1 and CDR2 (germline): MNHNY, SVGAGI (reference sequence). This CDR3 region has 14 residues. Trimming stripped 5 bases from V and 2 bases from J, with 13 bases between. DNA of the CDR3: TGTGCCAGCAGTAACACAGGGATCACCTACGAGCAGTACTTC. Residues: CASSNTGITYEQYF.

The gene calls are TRBV6-1 and TRBJ1-4, with TRBD1 identical over 7 bases. Losses at the gene ends were 6 bases for V and 0 bases for J; bases not matched to a gene: 4. Germline V gene sequence: CDR1 MNHNS, CDR2 SASEGT. The CDR3 runs to 15 residues. CDR3 residues: CASRGGSTTNEKLFF. For the CDR3, the DNA is TGTGCCAGCAGAGGGGGCTCAACAACTAATGAAAAACTGTTTTTT.

The V and J genes are TRBV11-3 and TRBJ2-7; D ambiguous. The CDR3 contains 13 residues. Germline V gene sequence: CDR1 SGHNT, CDR2 YENEEA. V was trimmed by 5 bases and J by 0 bases, leaving 8 bases between them. The CDR3 protein is CASSQQSSYEQYF. The CDR3 DNA reads as TGTGCCAGCAGCCAACAGAGCTCCTACGAGCAGTACTTC. Full variable domain (outside the CDR3, taken from reference TRBV11-3 and TRBJ2-7): EAGVVQSPRYKIIEKKQPVAFWCNPISGHNTLYWYLQNLGQGPELLIRYENEEAVDDSQLPKDRFSAERLKGVDSTLKIQPAELGDSAVYLCASSQQSSYEQYFGPGTRLTVT.

This chain joins TRBV4-2 and TRBJ2-1; TRBD2 matches at 7 bases. This CDR3 is built from 17 residues. Germline assignment: CDR1 LGHNA and CDR2 YNFKEQ. V shed 4 bases, J shed 1 base, and the junction held 10 bases outside the gene matches. The DNA of the CDR3 is TGTGCCAGCAGCCGCGGTCTGCGGGGAGGGTCCTACAATGAGCAGTTCTTC. Protein sequence: CASSRGLRGGSYNEQFF.

This chain links TRBV6-1 with TRBJ2-6; 9 nucleotides line up with TRBD2. J gave up 0 bases and V 0 bases, and 15 bases lay outside the gene matches. The CDR3 sequence is 22 residues long. Germline CDR1 reads MNHNS; CDR2 reads SASEGT. CDR3 bases: TGTGCCAGCAGTGAAGCGGCGAGCGGGGGGCGTTTGGATTACTCTGGGGCCAACGTCCTGACTTTC. Amino acid sequence: CASSEAASGGRLDYSGANVLTF.

This clone was picked up a small number of times. V is TRBV5-1 and J is TRBJ2-7; 8 nucleotides agree with TRBD1. The germline V gene encodes CDR1 SGHRS and CDR2 YFSETQ. The length of the CDR3 is 15 residues. V shed 0 bases and J 1 base; nucleotides not matched to a gene: 3. CDR3 in DNA: TGCGCCAGCAGCTTGGCCCAGGGGGCGTCCTACGAGCAGTACTTC. Translating gives CASSLAQGASYEQYF.

This chain uses TRBV10-1 with TRBJ2-7; perhaps D is TRBD1 or TRBD2 (6 bases each). The CDR3 runs to 14 residues. The germline CDR1 and CDR2 sequences are WNHNN and SYGVQD (reference sequence). Trimming left V 5 bases short and J 7 bases short, with 18 bases between. The CDR3, as DNA: TGCGCCAGCAGTAAGAACAGGGACTCGGGGGAGCAGTACTTC. This sequence encodes CASSKNRDSGEQYF.

The chain combines TRBV5-4 with TRBJ1-1; tentatively, D is TRBD1 (6 bases). This CDR3 contains 14 residues. Looked up from germline, CDR1 is SGHNT and CDR2 is YYREEE (reference sequence). Trimming took off 2 bases at V and 2 bases at J, with 10 bases between the two ends. CDR3 region: CASSFEDSNTEAFF. Here the CDR3 DNA reads TGTGCCAGCAGCTTTGAGGACAGTAACACTGAAGCTTTCTTT.

V usage is TRBV6-4 and J usage is TRBJ2-3, with D unclear. Trimming stripped 4 bases from V and 4 bases from J, with 9 bases between. The CDR3 sequence is 13 residues long. Looked up from germline, CDR1 is MRHNA and CDR2 is SNTAGT. CDR3: CASSVGEADTQYF. The CDR3 DNA is TGTGCCAGCAGTGTCGGCGAGGCAGATACGCAGTATTTT.

The V call is TRBV7-2, the J call TRBJ2-2, with D perhaps TRBD2 (5 bases). The CDR3 runs to 16 residues. The germline V gene has CDR1 SGHTA and CDR2 FQGNSA. Trimming pared 1 base from V and 1 base from J, leaving 10 bases between. This CDR3 reads CASSLGRRRNTGELFF. The DNA for the CDR3 is TGTGCCAGCAGCTTAGGGAGGCGCCGGAACACCGGGGAGCTGTTTTTT.

This rearrangement joins TRBV10-2 to TRBJ2-3; 14 bases are shared with TRBD2. The CDR3 totals 14 residues. The V and J ends lost 6 bases and 8 bases, in that order; junction bases with no gene match: 4. Germline values: CDR1 WSHSY, CDR2 SAAADI. The DNA for the CDR3 is TGCGCCAGCAGAGGGACTAGCGGGAGTCTTACGCAGTATTTT. Encoded protein: CASRGTSGSLTQYF.

This chain uses TRBV12-2 with TRBJ1-5. TRBV12-2 represents a pseudogene. This CDR3 is 13 amino acids long. DNA of the CDR3: TGTGCAAGTCGCCCCGTGACCCTTCAGCCCCAGCATTTT. Protein sequence: CASRPVTLQPQHF.

This chain uses TRBV29-1 with TRBJ2-3; 7 nucleotides agree with TRBD2. Germline V lookup: CDR1 SQVTM, CDR2 ANQGSEA. The CDR3 length is 18 residues. J was trimmed by 1 base and V by 2 bases; bases with no gene match: 15. CDR3 region: CSVEYVGGRERRTDTQYF. Here the CDR3 DNA reads TGCAGCGTTGAATATGTAGGTGGGCGGGAGAGACGCACAGATACGCAGTATTTT.

This chain uses TRBV27 with TRBJ2-3, with D perhaps TRBD1 (5 bases). Between the trimmed V and J ends, which lost 5 bases and 6 bases, there was a span of 12 bases. The CDR3 consists of 13 residues. Germline loops: CDR1 MNHEY, CDR2 SMNVEV (reference sequence). The CDR3 spells CASSPMGRDTQYF. For the CDR3, the DNA is TGTGCCAGCAGTCCAATGGGGCGTGATACGCAGTATTTT.